A single count supports the clone carrying this T cell receptor (beta chain). Its matching antigen is unknown. The sample comes from a study of T cell responses to AZD1222 COVID-19 vaccine. Study-level results: Spike-wide vaccine-associated CD4 TCRs dominated at 160-218 and 743-854. Close to half of spike-specific TCRs reportedly recognize unmutated variant regions. Among those given AZD1222, only 6 or 7 were seropositive at baseline. Donors, mostly white British, included more females; clonal diversity was possibly underestimated.

Data came from immunoSEQ multiplex PCR; TCRdb stores just in-frame clones and leaves some out. Of some 200,000 clones listed, approximately 92% were seen once; the top ten hold about 10%. Germline V gives CDR1 LNHDA, CDR2 SQIVND (reference sequence). Trimming pared 3 bases from V and 6 bases from J, leaving 14 bases between. The CDR3 loop spans 14 amino acids. The source material was peripheral blood, sampled on day 0 of AZD1222 vaccination. The clonotype comes from an adult in good health. The chain employs TRBV19 and TRBJ1-2; maybe TRBD1 (5 bases). Here the CDR3 reads CASSILQARDGYTF. The CDR3 region has the DNA TGTGCCAGTAGTATCTTACAGGCGAGAGATGGCTACACCTTC.